Below, 8 T cell receptor beta chains from the same sample are listed, as sequenced in a study of chemoradiotherapy in HPV16-positive cancers. TCRdb keeps only in-frame clones here, not all; method: immunoSEQ multiplex PCR. This sample has fewer than 3,000 clones, with 75% to 85% found just once. Sample: tumor tissue, taken from a patient who underwent chemoradiotherapy. These TCRs come from a human donor with HPV-associated anogenital cancer.

The V and J genes are TRBV6-4 and TRBJ2-1; the D gene is possibly TRBD1 (6 bases). CDR1 and CDR2 (germline): MRHNA, SNTAGT. CDR3 length: 15 amino acids. Trimming took 0 bases from V and 3 from J, leaving 9 bases between them. CDR3 in DNA: TGTGCCAGCAGTGACTCTGGGGACATCTACAATGAGCAGTTCTTC. It is translated as CASSDSGDIYNEQFF.

The chain recombines TRBV4-2 with TRBJ2-1; TRBD2 matches 12 bases. Germline CDR1 is LGHNA and CDR2 is YNFKEQ. V was clipped by 0 bases and J by 7 bases; unmatched bases: 4. The CDR3 loop spans 16 amino acids. The CDR3, as DNA: TGTGCCAGCAGCCAAGAGGCTAGCGGGGGGGCAAATGAGCAGTTCTTC. Encoded protein: CASSQEASGGANEQFF.

This clone was seen a handful of times. This rearrangement joins TRBV7-2 to TRBJ2-3, with D tentatively TRBD1 or TRBD2 (5 bases each). V was trimmed by 1 base and J by 1 base, leaving 12 bases between them. Germline CDR1 is SGHTA and CDR2 is FQGNSA. CDR3 length: 16 residues. CDR3: CASSLGGAVGTDTQYF. In nucleotides, the CDR3 is TGTGCCAGCAGCTTAGGAGGGGCAGTCGGCACAGATACGCAGTATTTT.

This chain links TRBV9 with TRBJ2-3, with D hard to call. This CDR3 is built from 12 residues. Germline values: CDR1 SGDLS, CDR2 YYNGEE. The V end lost 3 bases, the J end lost 2 bases, and 4 bases lay between the germline ends. CDR3 DNA sequence: TGTGCCAGCAGCGCAAACACAGATACGCAGTATTTT. Its protein product is CASSANTDTQYF.

The chain combines TRBV7-2 with TRBJ2-7; D gene unclear. The CDR3 is 13 amino acids. V lost 3 bases to trimming and J lost 5 bases, with 11 bases between them. Germline CDR1 SGHTA, CDR2 FQGNSA. CDR3 protein: CASSLRFVDEQYF. The DNA for the CDR3 is TGTGCCAGCAGCTTGCGGTTTGTCGACGAGCAGTACTTC.

The chain recombines TRBV6-5 with TRBJ2-1; unclear D gene. This CDR3 has 11 residues. Per germline, CDR1 MNHEY and CDR2 SVGAGI. Trimming pared 5 bases from V and 9 bases from J, leaving 8 bases between. The CDR3 DNA reads TGTGCCAGCAGTAGCGTCAGTGAGCAGTTCTTC. Its protein product is CASSSVSEQFF.

This clone was detected only a few times. The CDR3 loop reads CASSGLAGGPETQYF. The CDR3 DNA sequence: TGTGCCAGCAGTGGACTAGCGGGGGGGCCGGAGACCCAGTACTTC. The chain carries TRBV6-1 and TRBJ2-5; 14 bases line up with TRBD2. The V gene end was trimmed by 4 bases and the J gene end by 5 bases; junction bases not matched to a gene: 3. The CDR3 has 15 amino acids. Germline CDR1 MNHNS, CDR2 SASEGT.

CDR3 coding DNA: TGTGCCAGCTCACCAACTTTGATGACAGTGGACTATGGCTACACCTTC. Translated: CASSPTLMTVDYGYTF. V and J are TRBV18 and TRBJ1-2; a weak D match, TRBD1 (5 bases). Trimming took off 2 bases at V and 3 bases at J, with 16 bases between the two ends. The CDR3 length is 16 residues. The germline V gene has CDR1 KGHSH and CDR2 LQKENI.